The entry below gives a single T cell receptor (beta chain) sequence along with its context. This clonotype was recorded a few times. It lacks a known antigen. It has no much larger one-base neighbor in the sample; base qualities were not kept. The CDR3, cysteine through phenylalanine, is 16 amino acids long. Only CDR3 DNA is held: 48 bases, read in frame from base 1. These data come from a study of CD8 T cells in ankylosing spondylitis (dated 2017 in TCRdb). Background for the entire study: T cell receptor beta repertoires were profiled in healthy donors and ankylosing spondylitis patients so that disease-linked TCR variants could be found. Peripheral blood was sampled, and synovial fluid was additionally collected from ankylosing spondylitis patients. The full study cohort was made up of about 24 ankylosing spondylitis patients and about a hundred healthy donors. Study-level results and caveats: Some motif variants were previously reported in synovial fluid and blood of reactive arthritis patients, suggesting common disease-initiation mechanisms. In peripheral blood, the disease-linked clones were found at relatively low frequencies and had a CD8+ phenotype. A TCR beta motif made up of several highly homologous amino acid variants appeared to be characteristic of blood from ankylosing spondylitis patients. According to the report, matched synovial fluid samples from ankylosing spondylitis patients were significantly enriched for the disease-linked clones.

Sequencing was carried out with an Illumina HiSeq 2500. Quantitative 5'-RACE with molecular barcodes was the method used to prepare the TCR beta libraries. Per the source publication's procedure: Disease-linked TCR variants were identified with a new computational method built on a probabilistic model of VDJ rearrangement. TCRdb trimmed public reads at Q25 via fastp, called clones via MiXCR and kept in-frame beta chains. Here each entry gathers all rows of one CDR3 protein and keeps the most common genes and DNA. TCRdb assigned the V and J calls; the authors' analysis was not used. A total of roughly 250,000 distinct CDR3 sequences appear in this sample, 8% to 11% of them only once. The top ten clones comprise less than 3% of the sample.

The specimen was blood, either unsorted or a sorted T cell fraction (not recorded which). The chain is encoded by TRBV21-1 joined to TRBJ1-1. TRBV21-1 is termed a pseudogene. The sequence derives from a male donor with ankylosing spondylitis or in good health (not recorded which). Here the CDR3 is given as CASSPGREQSNTEAFF. The DNA is as follows: TGTGCCAGCAGCCCTGGGAGGGAACAGTCCAACACTGAAGCTTTCTTT.